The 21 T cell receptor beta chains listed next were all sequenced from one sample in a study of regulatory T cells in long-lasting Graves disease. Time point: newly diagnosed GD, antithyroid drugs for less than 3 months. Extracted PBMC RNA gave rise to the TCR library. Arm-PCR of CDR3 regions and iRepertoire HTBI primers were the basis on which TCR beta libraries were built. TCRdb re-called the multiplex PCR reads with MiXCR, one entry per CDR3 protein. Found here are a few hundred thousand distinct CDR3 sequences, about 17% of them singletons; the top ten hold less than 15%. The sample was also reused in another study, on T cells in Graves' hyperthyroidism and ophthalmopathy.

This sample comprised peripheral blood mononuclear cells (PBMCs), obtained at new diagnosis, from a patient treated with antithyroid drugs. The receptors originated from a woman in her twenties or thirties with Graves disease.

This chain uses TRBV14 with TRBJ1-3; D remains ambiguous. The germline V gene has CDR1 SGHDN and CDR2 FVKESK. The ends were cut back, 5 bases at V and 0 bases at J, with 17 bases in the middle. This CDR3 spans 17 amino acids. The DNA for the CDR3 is TGTGCCAGCAGCAACCCACGGACGGAAAACTCTGGAAACACCATATATTTT. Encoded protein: CASSNPRTENSGNTIYF.

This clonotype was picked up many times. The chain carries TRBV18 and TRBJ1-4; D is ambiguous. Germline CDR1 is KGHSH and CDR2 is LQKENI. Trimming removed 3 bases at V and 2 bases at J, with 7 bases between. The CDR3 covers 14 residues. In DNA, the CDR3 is TGTGCCAGCTCACCGAGTCAGACTAATGAAAAACTGTTTTTT. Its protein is CASSPSQTNEKLFF.

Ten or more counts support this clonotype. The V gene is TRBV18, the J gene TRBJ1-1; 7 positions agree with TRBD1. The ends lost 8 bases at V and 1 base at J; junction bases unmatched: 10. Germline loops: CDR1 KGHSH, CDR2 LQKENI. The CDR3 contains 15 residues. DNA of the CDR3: TGTGCCAGCAGCCCATGGACAGGCGAGAACACTGAAGCTTTCTTT. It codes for CASSPWTGENTEAFF.

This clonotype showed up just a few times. DNA for the CDR3: TGTGCCAGTAGTATATCGGCAGTTGGAGCGGCAGATACGCAGTATTTT. Its translation is CASSISAVGAADTQYF. This chain joins TRBV19 and TRBJ2-3; D possibly corresponds to TRBD2 (5 bases). There are 16 residues in the CDR3. The ends were cut back, 2 bases at V and 4 bases at J, with 16 bases in the middle. CDR1 LNHDA and CDR2 SQIVND come from the germline V gene (reference sequence).

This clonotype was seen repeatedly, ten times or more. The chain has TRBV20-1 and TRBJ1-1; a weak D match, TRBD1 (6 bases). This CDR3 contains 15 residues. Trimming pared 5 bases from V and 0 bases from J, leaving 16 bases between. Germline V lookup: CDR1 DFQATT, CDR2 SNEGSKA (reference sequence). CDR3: CSALPTQGLNTEAFF. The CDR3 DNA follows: TGCAGTGCTCTCCCTACACAGGGACTGAACACTGAAGCTTTCTTT.

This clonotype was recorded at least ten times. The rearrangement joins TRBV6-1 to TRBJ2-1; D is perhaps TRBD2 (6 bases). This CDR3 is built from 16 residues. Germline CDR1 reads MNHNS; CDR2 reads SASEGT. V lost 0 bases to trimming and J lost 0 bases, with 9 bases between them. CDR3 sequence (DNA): TGTGCCAGCAGTGAAGCAGGGAGGAGCTCCTACAATGAGCAGTTCTTC. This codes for CASSEAGRSSYNEQFF.

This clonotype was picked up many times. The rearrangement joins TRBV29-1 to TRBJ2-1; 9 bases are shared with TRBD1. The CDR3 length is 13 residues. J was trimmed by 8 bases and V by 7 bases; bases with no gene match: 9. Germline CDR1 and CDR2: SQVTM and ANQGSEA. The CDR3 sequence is CSANRGPADEQFF. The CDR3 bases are TGCAGCGCCAACAGGGGGCCGGCGGATGAGCAGTTCTTC.

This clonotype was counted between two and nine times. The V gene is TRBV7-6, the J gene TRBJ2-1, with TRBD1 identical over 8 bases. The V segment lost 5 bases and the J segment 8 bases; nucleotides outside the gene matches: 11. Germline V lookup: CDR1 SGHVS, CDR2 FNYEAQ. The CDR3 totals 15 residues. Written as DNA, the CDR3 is TGTGCCAGCAGCCCTACCACTACAGGGGGATATGAGCAGTTCTTC. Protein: CASSPTTTGGYEQFF.

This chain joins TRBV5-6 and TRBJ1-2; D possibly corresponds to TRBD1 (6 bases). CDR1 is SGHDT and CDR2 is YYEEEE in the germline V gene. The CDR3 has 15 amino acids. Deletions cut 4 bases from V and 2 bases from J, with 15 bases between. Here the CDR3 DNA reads TGTGCCAGCAGCCGAGGGGGTTCCGGGAACTATGGCTACACCTTC. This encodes CASSRGGSGNYGYTF.

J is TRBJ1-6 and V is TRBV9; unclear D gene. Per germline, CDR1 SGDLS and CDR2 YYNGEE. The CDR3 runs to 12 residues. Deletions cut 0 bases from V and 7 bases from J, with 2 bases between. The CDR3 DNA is TGTGCCAGCAGCGTAGCCAATTCACCCCTCCACTTT. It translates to CASSVANSPLHF.

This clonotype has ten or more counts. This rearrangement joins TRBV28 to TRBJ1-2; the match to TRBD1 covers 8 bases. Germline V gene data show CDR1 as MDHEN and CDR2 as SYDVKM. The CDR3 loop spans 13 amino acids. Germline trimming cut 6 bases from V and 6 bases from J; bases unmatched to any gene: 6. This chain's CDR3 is CASRSDRVNGYTF. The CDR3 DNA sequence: TGTGCCAGCAGGTCGGACAGGGTAAATGGCTACACCTTC.

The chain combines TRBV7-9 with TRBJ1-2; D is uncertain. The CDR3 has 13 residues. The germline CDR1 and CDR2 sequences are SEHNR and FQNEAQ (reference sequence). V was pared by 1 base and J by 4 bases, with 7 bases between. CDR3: CASSLETVYGYTF. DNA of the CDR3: TGTGCCAGCAGCTTAGAAACAGTCTATGGCTACACCTTC. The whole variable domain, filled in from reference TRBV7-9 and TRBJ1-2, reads DTGVSQNPRHKITKRGQNVTFRCDPISEHNRLYWYRQTLGQGPEFLTYFQNEAQLEKSRLLSDRFSAERPKGSFSTLEIQRTEQGDSAMYLCASSLETVYGYTFGSGTRLTVV.

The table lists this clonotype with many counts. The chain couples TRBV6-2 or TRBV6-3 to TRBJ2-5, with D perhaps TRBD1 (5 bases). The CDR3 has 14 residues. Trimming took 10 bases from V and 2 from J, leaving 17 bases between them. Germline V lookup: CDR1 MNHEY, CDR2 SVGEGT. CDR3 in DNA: TGTGCCACCAGGGTCTTGATGGGTCAAGAGACCCAGTACTTC. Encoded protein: CATRVLMGQETQYF.

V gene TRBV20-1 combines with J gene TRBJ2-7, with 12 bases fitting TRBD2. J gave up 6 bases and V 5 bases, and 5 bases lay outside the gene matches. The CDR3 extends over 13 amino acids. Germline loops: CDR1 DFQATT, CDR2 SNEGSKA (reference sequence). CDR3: CSASSGGAVEQYF. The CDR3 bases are TGCAGTGCTTCTAGCGGGGGGGCAGTCGAGCAGTACTTC.

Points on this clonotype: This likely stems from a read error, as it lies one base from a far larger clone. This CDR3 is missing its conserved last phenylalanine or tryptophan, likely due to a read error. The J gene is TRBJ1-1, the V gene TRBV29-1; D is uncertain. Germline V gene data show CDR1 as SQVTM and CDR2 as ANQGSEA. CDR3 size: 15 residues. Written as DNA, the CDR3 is TGCAGTGCTAGAGATTATTGGGCTGATAACACTGAAGCTTTCCTT. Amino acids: CSARDYWADNTEAFL.

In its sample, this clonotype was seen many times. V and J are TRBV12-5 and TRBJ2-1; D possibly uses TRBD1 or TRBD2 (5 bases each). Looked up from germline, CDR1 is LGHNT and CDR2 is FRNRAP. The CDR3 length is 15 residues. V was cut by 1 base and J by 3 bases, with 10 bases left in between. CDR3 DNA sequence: TGTGCTAGTGGTTTGGCGGGGACCTACTACAATGAGCAGTTCTTC. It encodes CASGLAGTYYNEQFF. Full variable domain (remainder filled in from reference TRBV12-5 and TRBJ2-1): DARVTQTPRHKVTEMGQEVTMRCQPILGHNTVFWYRQTMMQGLELLAYFRNRAPLDDSGMPKDRFSAEMPDATLATLKIQPSEPRDSAVYFCASGLAGTYYNEQFFGPGTRLTVL.

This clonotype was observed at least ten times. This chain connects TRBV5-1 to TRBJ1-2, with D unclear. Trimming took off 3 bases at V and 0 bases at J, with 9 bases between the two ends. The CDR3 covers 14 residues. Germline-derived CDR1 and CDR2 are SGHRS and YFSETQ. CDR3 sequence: CASSSDGTNYGYTF. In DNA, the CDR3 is TGCGCCAGCAGCTCAGACGGCACTAACTATGGCTACACCTTC.

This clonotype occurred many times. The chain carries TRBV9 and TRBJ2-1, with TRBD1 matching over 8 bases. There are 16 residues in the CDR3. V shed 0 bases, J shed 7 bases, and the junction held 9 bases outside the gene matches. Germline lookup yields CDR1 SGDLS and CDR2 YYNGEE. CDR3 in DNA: TGTGCCAGCAGCGTAGTTGGGGACAGGAATGGGAATGAGCAGTTCTTC. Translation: CASSVVGDRNGNEQFF. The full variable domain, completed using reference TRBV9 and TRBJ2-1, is DSGVTQTPKHLITATGQRVTLRCSPRSGDLSVYWYQQSLDQGLQFLIQYYNGEERAKGNILERFSAQQFPDLHSELNLSSLELGDSALYFCASSVVGDRNGNEQFFGPGTRLTVL.

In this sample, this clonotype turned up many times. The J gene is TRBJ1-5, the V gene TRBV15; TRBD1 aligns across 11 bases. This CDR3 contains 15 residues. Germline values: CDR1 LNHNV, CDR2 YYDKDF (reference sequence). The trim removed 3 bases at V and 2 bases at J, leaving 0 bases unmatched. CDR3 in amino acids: CATSRGQGGNQPQHF. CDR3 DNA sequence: TGTGCCACCAGCAGGGGACAGGGGGGCAATCAGCCCCAGCATTTT. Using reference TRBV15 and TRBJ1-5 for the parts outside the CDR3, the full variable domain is DAMVIQNPRYQVTQFGKPVTLSCSQTLNHNVMYWYQQKSSQAPKLLFHYYDKDFNNEADTPDNFQSRRPNTSFCFLDIRSPGLGDTAMYLCATSRGQGGNQPQHFGDGTRLSIL.

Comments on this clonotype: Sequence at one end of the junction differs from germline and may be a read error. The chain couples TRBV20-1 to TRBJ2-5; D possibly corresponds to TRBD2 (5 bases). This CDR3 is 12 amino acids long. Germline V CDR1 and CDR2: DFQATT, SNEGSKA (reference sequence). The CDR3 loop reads CSASDFKEAQYF. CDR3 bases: TGCAGTGCTTCGGACTTCAAAGAGGCCCAGTACTTC.

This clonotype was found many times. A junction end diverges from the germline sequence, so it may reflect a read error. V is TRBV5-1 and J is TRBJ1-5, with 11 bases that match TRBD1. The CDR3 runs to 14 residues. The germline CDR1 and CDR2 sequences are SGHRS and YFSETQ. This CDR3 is CASSLGQGDQPQHF. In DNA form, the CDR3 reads TGTGCCAGCAGCCTGGGACAGGGGGATCAGCCCCAGCATTTT.